This T cell receptor (beta chain) was sequenced for a study of blood T cell repertoires in COVID-19. Study in general: The origin of the acute and convalescent COVID-19 samples was the United States, Italy and Spain. PBMCs, B-cell-depleted T cells, or T cells provided the cDNA or gDNA that made up the material.

Germline CDR1 is SEHNR and CDR2 is FQNEAQ (reference sequence). The CDR3 is 14 amino acids. Trimming stripped 10 bases from V and 5 bases from J, with 20 bases between. Repertoires were generated with immunoSEQ multiplex PCR, while TCRdb's copy carries only in-frame clones and drops some. The profile shows about 270,000 clones, 83% of them singletons. The sample comprised peripheral blood. This chain links TRBV7-9 with TRBJ1-2; no clear D. The source is a woman aged 45-59 years who had recovered from COVID-19. The CDR3 DNA reads as TGTGCCACCTCGCCTGCCCGTACCCAGTATGGCTACACCTTC. Residues: CATSPARTQYGYTF.